This T cell receptor beta chain was documented in a study of Ad26.COV2.S vaccination and SARS-CoV-2 variants. Trimming removed 6 bases at V and 2 bases at J, with 11 bases between. CDR3 size: 15 residues. Germline V gene lookup returns CDR1 SNHLY and CDR2 FYNNEI. TCRdb's copy holds only in-frame clones and misses some; the assay was immunoSEQ multiplex PCR. The sample holds 440,000 or so clones, about 92% seen once. Treatment defined: about 20 received Ad26.COV2.S at low or high dose, single or two shots; 5 received placebo; per-sample allocation not given. Material that was analyzed had been drawn on day 63 after the first vaccine or placebo injection. Ad26.COV2.S expressed prefusion-stabilized spike from the original Wuhan strain.

This specimen was peripheral blood, taken in a trial of Ad26.COV2.S vaccine versus placebo. This TCR was sampled from a person aged 18-65 years who received the Ad26.COV2.S COVID-19 vaccine or a placebo. The chain carries TRBV2 and TRBJ2-6, with TRBD1 as a possible D gene (7 bases). The CDR3 DNA reads as TGTGCCAGCAGGGCGGGGACAGCTGGGGCCAACGTCCTGACTTTC. This translates into CASRAGTAGANVLTF.